The clone carrying this T cell receptor (beta chain) was detected only a few times. What it binds is unknown. This specimen comes from a study of T cell responses to AZD1222 COVID-19 vaccine. Second-dose timings of about 4 or about 12 weeks were pooled. Trimming stripped 6 bases from V and 6 bases from J, with 8 bases between. The CDR3 has 11 amino acids. Germline-derived CDR1 and CDR2 are SEHNR and FQNEAQ (reference sequence). Here immunoSEQ multiplex PCR was the method, and the copy in TCRdb shows in-frame clones only, minus some. The sample has roughly 180,000 clones; around 90% are singletons. Study results and caveats: Seropositive at baseline were only a handful of AZD1222 recipients. The span of vaccine-associated CD4 TCRs extended across spike, with dominance at 160-218 and 743-854. Close to half of all spike-specific TCRs reportedly target regions of the variants that are unmutated.

This material consisted of peripheral blood, taken 28 days after the second AZD1222 dose. The sequence came from an adult who received the AZD1222 COVID-19 vaccine. The chain uses TRBV7-9 and TRBJ1-1, with D uncertain. The CDR3 sequence: CASSSFPEAFF. The DNA of the CDR3 is TGTGCCAGCAGTTCCTTCCCTGAAGCTTTCTTT.